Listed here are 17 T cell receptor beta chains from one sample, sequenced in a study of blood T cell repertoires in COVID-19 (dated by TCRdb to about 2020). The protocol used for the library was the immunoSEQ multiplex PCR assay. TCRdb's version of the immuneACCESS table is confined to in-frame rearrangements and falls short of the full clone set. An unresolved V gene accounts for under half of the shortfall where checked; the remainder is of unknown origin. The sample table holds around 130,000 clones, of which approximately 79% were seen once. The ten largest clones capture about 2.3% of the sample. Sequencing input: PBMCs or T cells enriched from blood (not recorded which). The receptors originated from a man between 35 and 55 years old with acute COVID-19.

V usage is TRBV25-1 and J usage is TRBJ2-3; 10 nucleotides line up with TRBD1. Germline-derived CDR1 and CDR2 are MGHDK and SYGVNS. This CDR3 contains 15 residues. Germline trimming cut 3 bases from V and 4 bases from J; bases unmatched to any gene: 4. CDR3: CASSEGTGVPDTQYF. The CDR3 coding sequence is TGTGCCAGCAGTGAGGGGACAGGGGTCCCAGATACGCAGTATTTT.

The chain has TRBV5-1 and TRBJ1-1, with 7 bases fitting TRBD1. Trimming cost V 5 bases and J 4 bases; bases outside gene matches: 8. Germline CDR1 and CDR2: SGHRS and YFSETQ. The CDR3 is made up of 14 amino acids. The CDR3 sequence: CASSRLGGGTEAFF. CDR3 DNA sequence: TGCGCCAGCAGTCGCCTAGGGGGCGGCACTGAAGCTTTCTTT. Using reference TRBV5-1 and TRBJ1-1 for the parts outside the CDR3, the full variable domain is KAGVTQTPRYLIKTRGQQVTLSCSPISGHRSVSWYQQTPGQGLQFLFEYFSETQRNKGNFPGRFSGRQFSNSRSEMNVSTLELGDSALYLCASSRLGGGTEAFFGQGTRLTVV.

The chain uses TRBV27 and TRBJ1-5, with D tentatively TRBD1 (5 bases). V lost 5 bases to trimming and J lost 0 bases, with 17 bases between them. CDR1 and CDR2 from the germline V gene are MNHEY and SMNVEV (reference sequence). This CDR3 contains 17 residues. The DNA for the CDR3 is TGTGCCAGCAGTCCTAGGGTCGACAGTTATAGCAATCAGCCCCAGCATTTT. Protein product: CASSPRVDSYSNQPQHF.

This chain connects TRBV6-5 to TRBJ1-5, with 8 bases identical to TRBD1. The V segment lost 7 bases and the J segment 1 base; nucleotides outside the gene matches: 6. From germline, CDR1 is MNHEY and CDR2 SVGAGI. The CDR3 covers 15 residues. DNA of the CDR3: TGTGCCAGCACCTCAACAGGGGGGAGCAATCAGCCCCAGCATTTT. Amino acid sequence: CASTSTGGSNQPQHF.

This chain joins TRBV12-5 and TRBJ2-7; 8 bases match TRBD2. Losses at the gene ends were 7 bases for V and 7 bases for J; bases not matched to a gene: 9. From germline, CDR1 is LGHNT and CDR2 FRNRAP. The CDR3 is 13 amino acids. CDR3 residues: CASVSGRAVEQYF. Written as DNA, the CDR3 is TGTGCTAGTGTTTCCGGGAGGGCGGTAGAGCAGTACTTC.

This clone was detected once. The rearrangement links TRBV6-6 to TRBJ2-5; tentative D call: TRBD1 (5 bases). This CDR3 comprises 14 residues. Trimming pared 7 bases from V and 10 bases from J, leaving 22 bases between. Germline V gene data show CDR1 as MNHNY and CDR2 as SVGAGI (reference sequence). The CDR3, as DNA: TGTGCCAGCACCTCCACAGGCCCCCCGGCGAGCCAGTACTTC. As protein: CASTSTGPPASQYF.

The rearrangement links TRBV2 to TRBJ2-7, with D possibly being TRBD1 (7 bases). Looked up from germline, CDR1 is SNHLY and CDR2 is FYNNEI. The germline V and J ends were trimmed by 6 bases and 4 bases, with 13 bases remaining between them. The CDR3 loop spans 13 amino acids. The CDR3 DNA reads TGTGCCAGCAGGGAGGGGGCAGGTTACGAGCAGTACTTC. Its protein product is CASREGAGYEQYF. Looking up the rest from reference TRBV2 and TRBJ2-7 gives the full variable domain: EPEVTQTPSHQVTQMGQEVILRCVPISNHLYFYWYRQILGQKVEFLVSFYNNEISEKSEIFDDQFSVERPDGSNFTLKIRSTKLEDSAMYFCASREGAGYEQYFGPGTRLTVT.

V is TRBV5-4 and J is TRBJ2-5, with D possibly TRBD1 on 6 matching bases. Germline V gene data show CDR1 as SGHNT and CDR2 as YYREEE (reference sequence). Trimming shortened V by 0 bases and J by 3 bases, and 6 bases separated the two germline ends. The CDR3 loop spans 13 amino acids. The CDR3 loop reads CASSLGTEETQYF. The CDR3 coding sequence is TGTGCCAGCAGCTTGGGGACAGAAGAGACCCAGTACTTC.

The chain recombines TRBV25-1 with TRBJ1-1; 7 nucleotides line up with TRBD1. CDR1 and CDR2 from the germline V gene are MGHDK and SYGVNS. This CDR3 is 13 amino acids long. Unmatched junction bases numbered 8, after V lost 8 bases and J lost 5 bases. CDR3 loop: CASSTGLWTEAFF. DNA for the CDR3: TGTGCCAGCTCGACAGGGCTGTGGACTGAAGCTTTCTTT.

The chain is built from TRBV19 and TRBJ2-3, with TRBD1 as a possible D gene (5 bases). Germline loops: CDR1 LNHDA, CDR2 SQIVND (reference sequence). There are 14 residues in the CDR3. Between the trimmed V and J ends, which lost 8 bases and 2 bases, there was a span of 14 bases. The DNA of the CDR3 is TGTGCCAGTTCGCCCAGGGCTAACACAGATACGCAGTATTTT. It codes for CASSPRANTDTQYF.

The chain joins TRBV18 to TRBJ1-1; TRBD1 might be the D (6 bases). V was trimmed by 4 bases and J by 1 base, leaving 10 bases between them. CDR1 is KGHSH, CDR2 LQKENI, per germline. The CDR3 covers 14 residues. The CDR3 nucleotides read TGTGCCAGCTCACGGGGGCAGCGGAACACTGAAGCTTTCTTT. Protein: CASSRGQRNTEAFF. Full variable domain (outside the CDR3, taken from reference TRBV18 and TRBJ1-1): NAGVMQNPRHLVRRRGQEARLRCSPMKGHSHVYWYRQLPEEGLKFMVYLQKENIIDESGMPKERFSAEFPKEGPSILRIQQVVRGDSAAYFCASSRGQRNTEAFFGQGTRLTVV.

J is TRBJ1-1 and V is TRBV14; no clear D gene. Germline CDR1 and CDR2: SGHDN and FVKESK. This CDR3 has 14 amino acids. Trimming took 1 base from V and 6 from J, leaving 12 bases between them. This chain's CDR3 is CASSQVSRGSEAFF. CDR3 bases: TGTGCCAGCAGCCAAGTTTCCCGGGGTTCTGAAGCTTTCTTT.

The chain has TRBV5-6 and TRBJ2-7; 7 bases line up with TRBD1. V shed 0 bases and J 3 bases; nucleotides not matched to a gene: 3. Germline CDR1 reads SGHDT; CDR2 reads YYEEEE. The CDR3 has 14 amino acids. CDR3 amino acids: CASSLETGLYEQYF. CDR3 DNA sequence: TGTGCCAGCAGCTTGGAGACAGGGCTCTACGAGCAGTACTTC.

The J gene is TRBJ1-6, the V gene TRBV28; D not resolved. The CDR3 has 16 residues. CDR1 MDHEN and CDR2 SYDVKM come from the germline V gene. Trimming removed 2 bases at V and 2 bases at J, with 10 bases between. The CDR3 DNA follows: TGTGCCAGCAGTTTACAAGCAAATACCTATAATTCACCCCTCCACTTT. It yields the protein CASSLQANTYNSPLHF.

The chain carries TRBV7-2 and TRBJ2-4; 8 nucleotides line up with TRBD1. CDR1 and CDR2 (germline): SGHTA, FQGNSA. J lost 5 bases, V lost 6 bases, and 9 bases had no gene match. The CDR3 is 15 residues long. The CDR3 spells CASSRVGTGENIQYF. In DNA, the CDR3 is TGTGCCAGCAGTAGGGTCGGGACAGGAGAAAACATTCAGTACTTC.

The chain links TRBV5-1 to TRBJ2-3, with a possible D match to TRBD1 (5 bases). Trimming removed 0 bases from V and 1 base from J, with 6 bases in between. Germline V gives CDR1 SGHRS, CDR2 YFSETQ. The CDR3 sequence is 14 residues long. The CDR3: CASSLVQGTDTQYF. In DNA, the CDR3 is TGCGCCAGCAGCTTGGTACAGGGCACAGATACGCAGTATTTT.

CDR3 coding DNA: TGTGCCAGCAGTTTAGTGACAGGGCGTGGCTACACCTTC. Residues: CASSLVTGRGYTF. The chain links TRBV12-3 or TRBV12-4 to TRBJ1-2; 7 bases align to TRBD1. The ends lost 1 base at V and 7 bases at J; junction bases unmatched: 3. The CDR3 loop spans 13 amino acids.